This TCR beta chain was identified during a study of vaccination and CD4 T cells after COVID-19. As concerns this clonotype: Its matching antigen is unknown.

Treatment meaning: approximately 9-day PBMC culture with coronavirus spike peptide pools or control peptides (ViraFEST assay). The study sequenced cultured CD4+ T cell DNA using the Oncomine TCR Beta short-read assay. TCRdb passed the PCR reads through MiXCR, listing each CDR3 protein once. The sample lists some 14,000 distinct CDR3 sequences, around 47% occurring once. This receptor was taken from a human donor who had recovered from COVID-19. The material sequenced was CD4+ T cells from blood, cultured in vitro.

The CDR3, as DNA: TGTGCCAGCAGCTCTTGGACTAGCGGCCCAGATACGCAGTATTTT. Translating gives CASSSWTSGPDTQYF. This chain joins TRBV11-2 and TRBJ2-3; 10 nucleotides align to TRBD2. In germline, CDR1 is SGHAT, CDR2 FQNNGV. This CDR3 contains 15 residues. Unmatched junction bases numbered 5, after V lost 4 bases and J lost 4 bases.